Following are 28 T cell receptor beta chains from one sample sequenced in a study of cytomegalovirus exposure and HLA in healthy donors. Primers included in the PCR were 60 Vbeta and 13 Jbeta primers. This table comes from immunoSEQ multiplex PCR, and its TCRdb copy is limited to in-frame clones, with some not included. Here the sample spans approximately 170,000 clones, approximately 80% being singletons. The sequencing sample was made of PBMCs. These TCRs come from a male donor in good health and CMV-seronegative.

V usage is TRBV7-9 and J usage is TRBJ2-2, with a possible D match to TRBD1 (6 bases). Germline CDR1 is SEHNR and CDR2 is FQNEAQ (reference sequence). The CDR3 extends over 15 amino acids. The V end was cut by 7 bases, the J end by 4 bases, with 16 bases between. The CDR3 sequence: CASTHRVGSTGELFF. Here the CDR3 DNA reads TGTGCCAGCACACACAGGGTTGGGAGCACCGGGGAGCTGTTTTTT.

The CDR3 here is CASRDFGQRNTEAFF. For the CDR3, the DNA is TGTGCCAGCAGAGATTTTGGACAGAGGAACACTGAAGCTTTCTTT. The chain has TRBV11-2 and TRBJ1-1, with D maybe TRBD1 (6 bases). Germline V gene data show CDR1 as SGHAT and CDR2 as FQNNGV. The CDR3 covers 15 residues. V was trimmed by 6 bases and J by 1 base, leaving 15 bases between them.

This clone has a handful of counts. The rearrangement joins TRBV19 to TRBJ1-5; TRBD1 aligns across 8 bases. The CDR3 loop spans 17 amino acids. The V gene end was trimmed by 2 bases and the J gene end by 6 bases; junction bases not matched to a gene: 12. Germline CDR1 and CDR2: LNHDA and SQIVND (reference sequence). Here the CDR3 reads CASSIRADRDIGQPQHF. CDR3 nucleotide sequence: TGTGCCAGTAGTATACGGGCGGACAGGGATATCGGTCAGCCCCAGCATTTT. The full variable domain, rest sourced from reference TRBV19 and TRBJ1-5, is DGGITQSPKYLFRKEGQNVTLSCEQNLNHDAMYWYRQDPGQGLRLIYYSQIVNDFQKGDIAEGYSVSREKKESFPLTVTSAQKNPTAFYLCASSIRADRDIGQPQHFGDGTRLSIL.

The chain couples TRBV28 to TRBJ1-5, with 8 nucleotides matching TRBD1. The J segment lost 13 bases and the V segment lost 8 bases, leaving 13 bases of the junction unmatched. CDR3 length equals 13 residues. Germline V CDR1 and CDR2: MDHEN, SYDVKM. The CDR3 DNA follows: TGTGCCAGCCAAATCCCCATGAGACAGGGGCAGCATTTT. This encodes CASQIPMRQGQHF.

This chain links TRBV7-8 with TRBJ2-3; D gene uncertain. CDR3 size: 16 residues. Germline values: CDR1 SGHVS, CDR2 FQNEAQ. Trimming pared 0 bases from V and 6 bases from J, leaving 16 bases between. The CDR3 region has the DNA TGTGCCAGCAGCTTAGCAGTCCGGATTGACTCGGATACGCAGTATTTT. It is translated as CASSLAVRIDSDTQYF.

V is TRBV7-8 and J is TRBJ2-5; weak D call: TRBD2 (6 bases). V was cut by 1 base and J by 2 bases, with 14 bases left in between. CDR3 length equals 16 residues. Germline loops: CDR1 SGHVS, CDR2 FQNEAQ. The CDR3, as DNA: TGTGCCAGCAGCTTAGTTTCGGTTAGCGGACAAGAGACCCAGTACTTC. It encodes CASSLVSVSGQETQYF.

This clone has a handful of counts. The chain couples TRBV2 to TRBJ1-2; D is unclear. V lost 8 bases and J lost 5, with 33 bases in between. The CDR3 consists of 19 residues. Germline V gene sequence: CDR1 SNHLY, CDR2 FYNNEI. CDR3 nucleotides: TGTGCCAGCCCTGGCCCGAAAACTGGGGAGAAGGGAAACTTATATGGCTACACCTTC. Encoded protein: CASPGPKTGEKGNLYGYTF.

CDR3 region: CAWTRQMNTEAFF. CDR3 in DNA: TGTGCCTGGACTAGACAGATGAACACTGAAGCTTTCTTT. The J gene is TRBJ1-1, the V gene TRBV30; D is possibly TRBD1 (5 bases). The CDR3 is made up of 13 amino acids. V gave up 4 bases and J gave up 0 bases, with 9 bases separating them. Germline V gives CDR1 GTSNPN, CDR2 SVGIG (reference sequence).

The chain carries TRBV7-6 and TRBJ2-1; possibly TRBD1 for D (6 bases). The CDR3 contains 14 residues. CDR1 and CDR2 (germline): SGHVS, FNYEAQ. V was trimmed by 5 bases and J by 10 bases, leaving 18 bases between them. The CDR3 sequence is CASSITGNPREQFF. The CDR3 coding sequence is TGTGCCAGCAGCATCACAGGGAATCCTAGGGAGCAGTTCTTC.

The chain couples TRBV30 to TRBJ2-7; 10 nucleotides agree with TRBD2. V trimming: 0 bases; J trimming: 2 bases; junction bases outside the gene matches: 1. The germline gives CDR1 GTSNPN, CDR2 SVGIG (reference sequence). This CDR3 has 14 residues. The CDR3 nucleotides are TGTGCCTGGAGTGTACTAGCGGGGCCCTACGAGCAGTACTTC. Its protein is CAWSVLAGPYEQYF.

This chain connects TRBV5-4 to TRBJ2-1; 10 nucleotides agree with TRBD2. The CDR3 extends over 14 amino acids. The V and J ends lost 6 bases and 9 bases, in that order; junction bases with no gene match: 9. CDR1 and CDR2 (germline): SGHNT, YYREEE (reference sequence). CDR3 DNA sequence: TGTGCCAGCAACCCGGCTAGCGGGAGCCTTGAGCAGTTCTTC. Translated: CASNPASGSLEQFF. Together with reference TRBV5-4 and TRBJ2-1, the CDR3 gives the full variable domain: ETGVTQSPTHLIKTRGQQVTLRCSSQSGHNTVSWYQQALGQGPQFIFQYYREEENGRGNFPPRFSGLQFPNYSSELNVNALELDDSALYLCASNPASGSLEQFFGPGTRLTVL.

This chain uses TRBV7-6 with TRBJ2-5; D is undetermined. There are 13 residues in the CDR3. V shed 2 bases and J shed 2 bases, with 6 bases lying between them. The germline V gene has CDR1 SGHVS and CDR2 FNYEAQ. The CDR3 DNA reads as TGTGCCAGCAGCTTATCCCCTCAAGAGACCCAGTACTTC. It yields the protein CASSLSPQETQYF.

This chain uses TRBV19 with TRBJ2-2; TRBD1 might be the D (6 bases). The length of the CDR3 is 17 residues. Germline values: CDR1 LNHDA, CDR2 SQIVND (reference sequence). V lost 7 bases and J lost 0, with 18 bases in between. CDR3 loop: CASKIRDTYANTGELFF. The CDR3 nucleotides read TGTGCCAGTAAGATCAGGGACACATATGCGAACACCGGGGAGCTGTTTTTT.

J is TRBJ1-5 and V is TRBV27; TRBD1 is a possible D gene (5 bases). Per germline, CDR1 MNHEY and CDR2 SMNVEV (reference sequence). V lost 2 bases, J lost 3 bases, and 11 bases lay in between. There are 15 residues in the CDR3. Here the CDR3 DNA reads TGTGCCAGCAGTTTACGCCGACAGATCAATCAGCCCCAGCATTTT. Protein product: CASSLRRQINQPQHF.

V and J are TRBV7-9 and TRBJ1-1, with D perhaps TRBD1 (6 bases). The CDR3 runs 15 residues. Germline V lookup: CDR1 SEHNR, CDR2 FQNEAQ (reference sequence). V gave up 4 bases and J gave up 1 base, with 13 bases separating them. In nucleotides, the CDR3 is TGTGCCAGCAGCTACCTCGGGACATCGAACACTGAAGCTTTCTTT. This gives the protein CASSYLGTSNTEAFF.

In its sample, this clone was seen a few times. Compared with germline, one end of the junction differs, possibly owing to a read error. The chain joins TRBV7-7 to TRBJ2-1; D possibly corresponds to TRBD2 (6 bases). The CDR3 contains 15 residues. From germline, CDR1 is SSHAT and CDR2 FNYEAQ (reference sequence). This CDR3 reads CASSLAKAGTGEQFF. In DNA form, the CDR3 reads TGTGCTAGCAGCTTAGCGAAGGCGGGAACTGGTGAGCAGTTCTTC.

V usage is TRBV7-2 and J usage is TRBJ1-2; possibly TRBD1 for D (6 bases). This CDR3 has 16 amino acids. V lost 2 bases to trimming and J lost 13 bases, with 26 bases between them. In germline, CDR1 is SGHTA, CDR2 FQGNSA. CDR3 amino acids: CASSLKAGEPLRSSTF. The CDR3 DNA sequence: TGTGCCAGCAGCTTAAAGGCAGGGGAACCACTGAGAAGTAGCACCTTC.

The chain has TRBV19 and TRBJ2-7, with 9 bases identical to TRBD1. The trim removed 6 bases at V and 6 bases at J, leaving 0 bases unmatched. Germline CDR1 LNHDA, CDR2 SQIVND (reference sequence). CDR3 length: 11 amino acids. CDR3 protein: CASRQGAEQYF. The DNA of the CDR3 is TGTGCCAGTAGACAGGGGGCCGAGCAGTACTTC.

The CDR3 sequence: CASSEHLGGFSYEQYF. The CDR3 region has the DNA TGTGCCAGCAGTGAACACCTGGGGGGGTTCTCCTACGAGCAGTACTTC. V gene TRBV2 combines with J gene TRBJ2-7, with 7 bases lining up with TRBD2. V shed 2 bases, J shed 0 bases, and the junction held 7 bases outside the gene matches. From germline, CDR1 is SNHLY and CDR2 FYNNEI. The length of the CDR3 is 16 residues.

J is TRBJ1-5 and V is TRBV6-5; tentatively, D is TRBD1 (6 bases). CDR3 length: 14 amino acids. In germline, CDR1 is MNHEY, CDR2 SVGAGI. With 5 bases removed from V and 7 bases from J, the gap between germline ends came to 15 bases. CDR3 sequence (DNA): TGTGCCAGCAGTCCGTCAGGGGCAGGCCAGCCCCAGCATTTT. As protein: CASSPSGAGQPQHF.

This chain joins TRBV7-9 and TRBJ1-6; the D gene is possibly TRBD1 (6 bases). The V end lost 1 base, the J end lost 5 bases, and 12 bases lay between the germline ends. This CDR3 spans 16 amino acids. The germline gives CDR1 SEHNR, CDR2 FQNEAQ (reference sequence). The CDR3 is CASSLDGRGNNSPLHF. CDR3 bases: TGTGCCAGCAGCTTAGATGGCAGGGGCAATAATTCACCCCTCCACTTT.

This sequence joins TRBV7-9 and TRBJ1-1, with 7 bases matching TRBD1. The CDR3 contains 15 residues. J gave up 1 base and V 5 bases, and 7 bases lay outside the gene matches. Germline assignment: CDR1 SEHNR and CDR2 FQNEAQ (reference sequence). CDR3 sequence: CASSDWTGPNTEAFF. The CDR3 bases are TGTGCCAGCAGCGACTGGACAGGTCCGAACACTGAAGCTTTCTTT. The entire variable domain, with the rest obtained from reference TRBV7-9 and TRBJ1-1, is as follows: DTGVSQNPRHKITKRGQNVTFRCDPISEHNRLYWYRQTLGQGPEFLTYFQNEAQLEKSRLLSDRFSAERPKGSFSTLEIQRTEQGDSAMYLCASSDWTGPNTEAFFGQGTRLTVV.

V and J are TRBV19 and TRBJ2-5; 13 nucleotides align to TRBD2. Germline V CDR1 and CDR2: LNHDA, SQIVND (reference sequence). The CDR3 sequence is 18 residues long. With V trimmed by 3 bases and J by 0 bases, 7 bases remained unmatched. CDR3 loop: CASSITSGGAFNQETQYF. The CDR3 DNA follows: TGTGCCAGTAGTATTACTAGCGGGGGGGCCTTTAACCAAGAGACCCAGTACTTC.

The rearrangement joins TRBV6-7 to TRBJ2-7; TRBD2 matches 13 bases. TRBV6-7 is an ORF, and what it does is uncertain. CDR3 length equals 19 residues. V was clipped by 2 bases and J by 0 bases; unmatched bases: 10. CDR3 residues: CASSYETGLAGRDSYEQYF. The CDR3 nucleotides read TGTGCCAGCAGTTACGAGACGGGACTAGCGGGAAGGGACTCCTACGAGCAGTACTTC.

This clone has a single count. The CDR3 loop reads CASSLTGGTQPQHF. The CDR3 DNA is TGTGCCAGCAGCCTTACGGGAGGGACTCAGCCCCAGCATTTT. The chain couples TRBV7-8 to TRBJ1-5; possible D gene TRBD1, 5 bases. Trimming pared 5 bases from V and 6 bases from J, leaving 14 bases between. Germline lookup yields CDR1 SGHVS and CDR2 FQNEAQ. CDR3 length equals 14 residues.

This rearrangement joins TRBV7-2 to TRBJ2-5; 7 bases map to TRBD1. J was trimmed by 7 bases and V by 3 bases; bases with no gene match: 5. Germline assignment: CDR1 SGHTA and CDR2 FQGNSA. The CDR3 contains 13 residues. The CDR3 loop is CASSFTGEGTQYF. The CDR3 DNA reads as TGTGCCAGCAGCTTCACAGGGGAAGGGACCCAGTACTTC.

V is TRBV5-1 and J is TRBJ2-7, with D possibly TRBD2 on 6 matching bases. V was cut by 0 bases and J by 6 bases, with 16 bases left in between. The CDR3 has 15 residues. The germline V gene encodes CDR1 SGHRS and CDR2 YFSETQ. As DNA, the CDR3 is TGCGCCAGCAGCTTGGTGGCGGGGACCACCCCCGAGCAGTACTTC. Translation: CASSLVAGTTPEQYF.

The V and J genes are TRBV30 and TRBJ2-5, with 8 bases that match TRBD2. V was pared by 3 bases and J by 2 bases, with 8 bases of the junction left unmatched. The CDR3 has 15 residues. Per the germline V gene, CDR1 is GTSNPN and CDR2 is SVGIG (reference sequence). The CDR3 sequence is CAWRNVAGPQETQYF. The CDR3 DNA is TGTGCCTGGAGAAACGTAGCGGGGCCACAAGAGACCCAGTACTTC.